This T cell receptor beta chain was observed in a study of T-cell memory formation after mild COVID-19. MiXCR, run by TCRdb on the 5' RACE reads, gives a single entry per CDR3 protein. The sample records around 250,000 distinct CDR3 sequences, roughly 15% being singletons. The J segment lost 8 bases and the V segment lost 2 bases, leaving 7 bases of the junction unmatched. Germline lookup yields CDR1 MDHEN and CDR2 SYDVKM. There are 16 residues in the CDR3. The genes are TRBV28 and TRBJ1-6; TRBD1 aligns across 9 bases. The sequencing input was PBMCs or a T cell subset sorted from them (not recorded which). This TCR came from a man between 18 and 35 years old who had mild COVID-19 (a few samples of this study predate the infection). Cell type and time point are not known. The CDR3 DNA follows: TGTGCCAGCAGTTTAGTCGCCCGACAGGGGGATTCACCCCTCCACTTT. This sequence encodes CASSLVARQGDSPLHF.